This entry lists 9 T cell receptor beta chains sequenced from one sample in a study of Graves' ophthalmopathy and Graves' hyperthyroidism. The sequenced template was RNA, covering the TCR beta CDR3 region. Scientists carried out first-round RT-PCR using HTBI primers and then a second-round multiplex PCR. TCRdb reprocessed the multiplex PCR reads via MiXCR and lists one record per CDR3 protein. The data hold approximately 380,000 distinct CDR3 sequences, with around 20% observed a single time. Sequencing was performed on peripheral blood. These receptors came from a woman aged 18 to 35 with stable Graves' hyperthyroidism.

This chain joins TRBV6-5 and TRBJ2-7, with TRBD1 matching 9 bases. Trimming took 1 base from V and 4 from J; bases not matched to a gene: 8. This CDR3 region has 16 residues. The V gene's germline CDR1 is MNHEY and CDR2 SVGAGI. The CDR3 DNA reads TGTGCCAGCAGTTACTTAGGACAGGGGCGCCGTTACGAGCAGTACTTC. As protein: CASSYLGQGRRYEQYF.

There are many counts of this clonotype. CDR3 region: CSGSGGPNTEAFF. DNA for the CDR3: TGCAGCGGATCTGGGGGCCCGAACACTGAAGCTTTCTTT. The rearrangement links TRBV29-1 to TRBJ1-1; TRBD1 might be the D (6 bases). Trimming took 7 bases from V and 1 from J, leaving 13 bases between them. CDR3 length: 13 residues. Germline assignment: CDR1 SQVTM and CDR2 ANQGSEA.

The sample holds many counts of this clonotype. CDR3 bases: TGCAGTGCTAGTGGGGACAGGGGGAGCTCTGGAAACACCATATATTTT. It codes for CSASGDRGSSGNTIYF. V gene TRBV20-1 combines with J gene TRBJ1-3; 11 bases map to TRBD1. V gave up 3 bases and J gave up 0 bases; unmatched junction bases: 4. The CDR3 runs to 16 residues. Germline V gene sequence: CDR1 DFQATT, CDR2 SNEGSKA (reference sequence).

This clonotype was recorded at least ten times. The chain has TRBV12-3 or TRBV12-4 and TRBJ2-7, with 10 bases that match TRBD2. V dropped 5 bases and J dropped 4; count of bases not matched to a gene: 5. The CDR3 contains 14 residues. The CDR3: CASSGTSERYEQYF. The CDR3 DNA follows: TGTGCCAGCAGTGGGACTAGCGAAAGGTACGAGCAGTACTTC.

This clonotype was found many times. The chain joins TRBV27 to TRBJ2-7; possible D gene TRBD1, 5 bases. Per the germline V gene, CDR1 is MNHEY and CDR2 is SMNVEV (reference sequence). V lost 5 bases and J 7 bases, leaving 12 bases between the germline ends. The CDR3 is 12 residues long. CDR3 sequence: CASSLPKGEQYF. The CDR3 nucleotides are TGTGCCAGCAGTCTCCCGAAGGGGGAGCAGTACTTC.

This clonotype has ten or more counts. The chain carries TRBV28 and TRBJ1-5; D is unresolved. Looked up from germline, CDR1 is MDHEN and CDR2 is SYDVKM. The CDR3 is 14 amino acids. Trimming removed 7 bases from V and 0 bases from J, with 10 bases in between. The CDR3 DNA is TGTGCCAGCACCAAGGACGGTAGCAATCAGCCCCAGCATTTT. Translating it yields CASTKDGSNQPQHF.

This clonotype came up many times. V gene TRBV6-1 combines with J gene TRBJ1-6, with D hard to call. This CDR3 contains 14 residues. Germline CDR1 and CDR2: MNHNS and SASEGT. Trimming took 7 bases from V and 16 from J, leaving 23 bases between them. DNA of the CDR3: TGTGCCAGCACGCTCGTCTCCGGAACAGACCGACTCCACTTT. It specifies CASTLVSGTDRLHF.

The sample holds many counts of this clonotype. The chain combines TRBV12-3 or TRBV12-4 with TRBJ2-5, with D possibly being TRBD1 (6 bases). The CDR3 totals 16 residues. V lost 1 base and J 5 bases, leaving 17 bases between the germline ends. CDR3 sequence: CASSLVGTHLGETQYF. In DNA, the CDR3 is TGTGCCAGCAGTTTAGTTGGGACACACCTAGGGGAGACCCAGTACTTC.

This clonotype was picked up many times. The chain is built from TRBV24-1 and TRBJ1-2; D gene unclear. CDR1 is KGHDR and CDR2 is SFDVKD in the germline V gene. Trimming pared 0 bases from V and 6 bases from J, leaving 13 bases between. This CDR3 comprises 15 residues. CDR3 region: CATSDLSAGTDGYTF. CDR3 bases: TGTGCCACCAGTGATTTGAGTGCTGGCACCGATGGCTACACCTTC.